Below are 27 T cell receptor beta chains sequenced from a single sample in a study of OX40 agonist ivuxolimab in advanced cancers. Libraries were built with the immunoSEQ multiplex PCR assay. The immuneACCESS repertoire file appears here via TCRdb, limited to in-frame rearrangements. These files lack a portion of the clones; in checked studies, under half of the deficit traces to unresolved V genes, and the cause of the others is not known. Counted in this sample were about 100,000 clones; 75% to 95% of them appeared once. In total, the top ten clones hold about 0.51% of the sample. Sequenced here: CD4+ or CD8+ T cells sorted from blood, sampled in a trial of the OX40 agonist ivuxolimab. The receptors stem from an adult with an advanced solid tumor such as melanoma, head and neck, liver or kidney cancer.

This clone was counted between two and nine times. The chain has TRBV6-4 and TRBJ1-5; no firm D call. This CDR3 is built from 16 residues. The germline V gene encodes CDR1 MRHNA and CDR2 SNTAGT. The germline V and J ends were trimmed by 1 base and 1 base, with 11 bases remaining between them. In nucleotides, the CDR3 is TGTGCCAGCAGTGACTGGTGGGGTTTAAGCAATCAGCCCCAGCATTTT. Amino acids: CASSDWWGLSNQPQHF.

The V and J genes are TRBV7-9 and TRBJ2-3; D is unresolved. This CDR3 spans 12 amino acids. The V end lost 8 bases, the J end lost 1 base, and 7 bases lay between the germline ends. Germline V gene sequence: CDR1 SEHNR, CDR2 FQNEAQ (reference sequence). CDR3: CASPSGTDTQYF. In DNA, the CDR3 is TGTGCCAGCCCCAGTGGCACAGATACGCAGTATTTT.

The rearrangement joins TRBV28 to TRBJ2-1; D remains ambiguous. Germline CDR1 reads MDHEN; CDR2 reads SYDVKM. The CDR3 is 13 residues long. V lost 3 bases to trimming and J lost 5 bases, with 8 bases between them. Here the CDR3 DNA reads TGTGCCAGCAGTTTTTCCCACAACAATGAGCAGTTCTTC. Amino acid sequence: CASSFSHNNEQFF.

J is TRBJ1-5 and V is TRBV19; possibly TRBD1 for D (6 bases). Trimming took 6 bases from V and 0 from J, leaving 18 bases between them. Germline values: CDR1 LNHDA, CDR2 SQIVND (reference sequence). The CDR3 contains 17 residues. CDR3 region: CASRRSADRHSNQPQHF. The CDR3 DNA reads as TGTGCCAGTAGGCGATCCGCGGACAGACATAGCAATCAGCCCCAGCATTTT. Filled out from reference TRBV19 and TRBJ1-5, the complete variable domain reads DGGITQSPKYLFRKEGQNVTLSCEQNLNHDAMYWYRQDPGQGLRLIYYSQIVNDFQKGDIAEGYSVSREKKESFPLTVTSAQKNPTAFYLCASRRSADRHSNQPQHFGDGTRLSIL.

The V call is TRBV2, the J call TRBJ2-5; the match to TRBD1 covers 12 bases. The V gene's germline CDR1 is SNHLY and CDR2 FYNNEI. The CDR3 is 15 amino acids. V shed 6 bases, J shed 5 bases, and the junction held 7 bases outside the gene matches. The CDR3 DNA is TGTGCCAGCAGCGGCGAGGGGACAGGGGGCGAGACCCAGTACTTC. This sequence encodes CASSGEGTGGETQYF.

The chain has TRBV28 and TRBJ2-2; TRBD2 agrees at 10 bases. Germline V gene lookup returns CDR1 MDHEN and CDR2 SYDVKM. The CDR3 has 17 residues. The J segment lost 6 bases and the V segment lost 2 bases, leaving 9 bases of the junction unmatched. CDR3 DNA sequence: TGTGCCAGCAGTTTAGGGAGGCTAGCGGGAGTAGCCGGGGAGCTGTTTTTT. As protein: CASSLGRLAGVAGELFF.

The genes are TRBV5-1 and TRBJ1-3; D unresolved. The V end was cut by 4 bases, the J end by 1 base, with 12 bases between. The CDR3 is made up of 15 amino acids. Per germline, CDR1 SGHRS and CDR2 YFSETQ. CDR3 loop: CASSQAAVSGNTIYF. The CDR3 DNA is TGCGCCAGCAGCCAGGCTGCGGTGTCTGGAAACACCATATATTTT.

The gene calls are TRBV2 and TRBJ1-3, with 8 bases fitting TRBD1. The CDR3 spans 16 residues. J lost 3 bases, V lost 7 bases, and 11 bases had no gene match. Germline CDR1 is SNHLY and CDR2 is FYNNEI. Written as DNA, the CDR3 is TGTGCCAGCACCAAACGGACAGGGCGGAATGGAAACACCATATATTTT. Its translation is CASTKRTGRNGNTIYF.

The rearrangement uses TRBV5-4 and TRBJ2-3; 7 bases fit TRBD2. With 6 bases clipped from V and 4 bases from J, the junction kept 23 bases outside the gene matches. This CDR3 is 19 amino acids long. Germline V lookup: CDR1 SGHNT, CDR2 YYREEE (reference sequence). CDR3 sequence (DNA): TGTGCCAGCACCCTCGGTCCCGTTTGGGAGGGCCGTTTCGCAGATACGCAGTATTTT. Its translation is CASTLGPVWEGRFADTQYF.

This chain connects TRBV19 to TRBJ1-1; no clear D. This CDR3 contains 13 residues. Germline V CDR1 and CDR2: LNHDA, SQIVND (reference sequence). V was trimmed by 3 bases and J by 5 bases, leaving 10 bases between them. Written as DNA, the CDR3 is TGTGCCAGTAGTATGAGGGCGGGGACTGAAGCTTTCTTT. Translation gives CASSMRAGTEAFF.

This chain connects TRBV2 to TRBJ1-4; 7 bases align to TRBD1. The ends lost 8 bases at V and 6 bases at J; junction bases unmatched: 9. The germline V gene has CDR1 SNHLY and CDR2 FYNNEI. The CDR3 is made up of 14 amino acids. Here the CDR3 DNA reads TGTGCCAGCGGCGATACAAGGGGGCATGAAAAACTGTTTTTT. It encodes CASGDTRGHEKLFF.

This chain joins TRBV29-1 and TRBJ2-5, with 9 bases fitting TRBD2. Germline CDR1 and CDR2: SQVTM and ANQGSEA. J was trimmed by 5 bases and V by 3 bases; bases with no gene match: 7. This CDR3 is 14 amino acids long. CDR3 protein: CSVDVAGAGETQYF. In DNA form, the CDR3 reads TGCAGCGTTGATGTAGCGGGGGCGGGGGAGACCCAGTACTTC.

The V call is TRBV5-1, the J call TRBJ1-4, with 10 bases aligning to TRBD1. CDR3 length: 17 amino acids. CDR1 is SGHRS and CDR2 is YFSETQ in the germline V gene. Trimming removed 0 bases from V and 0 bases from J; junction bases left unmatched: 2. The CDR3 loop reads CASSLGQGAATNEKLFF. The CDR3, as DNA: TGCGCCAGCAGCTTGGGACAGGGGGCTGCAACTAATGAAAAACTGTTTTTT.

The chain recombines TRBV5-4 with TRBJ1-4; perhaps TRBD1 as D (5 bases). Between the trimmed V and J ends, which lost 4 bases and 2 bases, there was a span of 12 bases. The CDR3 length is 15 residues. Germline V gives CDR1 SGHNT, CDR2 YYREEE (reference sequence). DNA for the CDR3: TGTGCCAGCAGCAGTAAGGCAGGGACTAATGAAAAACTGTTTTTT. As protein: CASSSKAGTNEKLFF. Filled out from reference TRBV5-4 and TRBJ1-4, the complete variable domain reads ETGVTQSPTHLIKTRGQQVTLRCSSQSGHNTVSWYQQALGQGPQFIFQYYREEENGRGNFPPRFSGLQFPNYSSELNVNALELDDSALYLCASSSKAGTNEKLFFGSGTQLSVL.

Here the CDR3 reads CASSIRPKETQYF. The CDR3 DNA follows: TGTGCCAGTAGTATCAGGCCGAAAGAGACCCAGTACTTC. The chain joins TRBV19 to TRBJ2-5; D is undetermined. Trimming pared 3 bases from V and 3 bases from J, leaving 8 bases between. This CDR3 spans 13 amino acids. CDR1 is LNHDA and CDR2 is SQIVND in the germline V gene (reference sequence).

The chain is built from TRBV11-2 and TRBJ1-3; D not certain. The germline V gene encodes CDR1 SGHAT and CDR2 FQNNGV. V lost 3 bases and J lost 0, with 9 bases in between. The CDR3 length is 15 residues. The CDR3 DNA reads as TGTGCCAGCAGCTTCGTTGGCGGCTCTGGAAACACCATATATTTT. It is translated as CASSFVGGSGNTIYF.

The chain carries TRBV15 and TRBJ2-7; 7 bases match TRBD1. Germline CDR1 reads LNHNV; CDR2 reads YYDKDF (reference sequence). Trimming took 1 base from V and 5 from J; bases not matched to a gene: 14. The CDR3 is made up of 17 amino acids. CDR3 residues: CATSRVRGIRGPNEQYF. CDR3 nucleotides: TGTGCCACCAGCAGAGTTCGTGGGATAAGGGGGCCCAACGAGCAGTACTTC.

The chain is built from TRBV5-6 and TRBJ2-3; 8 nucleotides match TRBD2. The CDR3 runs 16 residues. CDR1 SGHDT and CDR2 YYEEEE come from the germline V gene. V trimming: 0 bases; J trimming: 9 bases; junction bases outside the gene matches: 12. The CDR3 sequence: CASSLARVAGGGTQYF. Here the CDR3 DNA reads TGTGCCAGCAGCTTGGCCCGGGTGGCGGGAGGAGGCACGCAGTATTTT.

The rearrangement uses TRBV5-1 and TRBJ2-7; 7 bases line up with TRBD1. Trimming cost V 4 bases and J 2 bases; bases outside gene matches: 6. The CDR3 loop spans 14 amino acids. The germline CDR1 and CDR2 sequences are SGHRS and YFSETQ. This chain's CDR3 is CASSPRQGTYEQYF. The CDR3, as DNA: TGCGCCAGCAGCCCTAGACAGGGCACCTACGAGCAGTACTTC.

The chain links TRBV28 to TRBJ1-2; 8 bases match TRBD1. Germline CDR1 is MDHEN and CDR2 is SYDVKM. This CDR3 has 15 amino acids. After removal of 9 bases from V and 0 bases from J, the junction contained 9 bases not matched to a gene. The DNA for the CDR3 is TGTGCCAGTAATTCACAGGGGGAAGCTAACTATGGCTACACCTTC. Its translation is CASNSQGEANYGYTF.

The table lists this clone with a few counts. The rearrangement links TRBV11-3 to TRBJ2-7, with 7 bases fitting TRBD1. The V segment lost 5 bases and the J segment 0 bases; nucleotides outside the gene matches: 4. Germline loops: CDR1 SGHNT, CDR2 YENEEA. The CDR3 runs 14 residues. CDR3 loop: CASSPGTVSYEQYF. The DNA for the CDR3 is TGTGCCAGCAGCCCGGGGACAGTCTCCTACGAGCAGTACTTC.

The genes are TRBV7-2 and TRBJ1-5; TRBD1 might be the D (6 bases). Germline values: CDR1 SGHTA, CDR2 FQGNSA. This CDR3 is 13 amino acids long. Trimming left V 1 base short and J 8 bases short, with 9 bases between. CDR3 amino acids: CASSLEGVKPQHF. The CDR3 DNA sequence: TGTGCCAGCAGCTTAGAGGGGGTTAAGCCCCAGCATTTT.

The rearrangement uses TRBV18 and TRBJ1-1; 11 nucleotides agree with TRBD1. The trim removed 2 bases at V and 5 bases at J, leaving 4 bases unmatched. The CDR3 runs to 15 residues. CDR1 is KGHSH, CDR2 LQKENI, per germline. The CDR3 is CASSPGQGARTEAFF. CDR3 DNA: TGTGCCAGCTCACCAGGACAGGGGGCGCGTACTGAAGCTTTCTTT.

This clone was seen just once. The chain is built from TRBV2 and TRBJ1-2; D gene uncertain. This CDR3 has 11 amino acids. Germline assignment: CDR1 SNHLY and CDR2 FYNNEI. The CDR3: CASGEGYGYTF. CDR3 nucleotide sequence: TGTGCGAGCGGAGAAGGATATGGCTACACCTTC.

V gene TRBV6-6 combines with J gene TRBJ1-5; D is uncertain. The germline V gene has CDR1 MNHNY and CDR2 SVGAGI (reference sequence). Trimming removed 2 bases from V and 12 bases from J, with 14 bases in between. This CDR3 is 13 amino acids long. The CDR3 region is CASSYDGNYDQHF. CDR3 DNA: TGTGCCAGCAGTTACGACGGGAACTACGACCAGCATTTT.

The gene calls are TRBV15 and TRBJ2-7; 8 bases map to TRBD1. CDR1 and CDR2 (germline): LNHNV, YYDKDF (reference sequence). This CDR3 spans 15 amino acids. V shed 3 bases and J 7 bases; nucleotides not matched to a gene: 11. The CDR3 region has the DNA TGTGCCACCAGCAGCCCCCTGGACAGGGATGGTGAGCAGTACTTC. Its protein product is CATSSPLDRDGEQYF.

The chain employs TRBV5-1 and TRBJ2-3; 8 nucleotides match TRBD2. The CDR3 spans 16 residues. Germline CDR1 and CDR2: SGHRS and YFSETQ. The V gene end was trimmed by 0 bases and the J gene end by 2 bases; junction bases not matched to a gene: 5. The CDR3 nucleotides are TGCGCCAGCAGCTTGGACGGGAGGGCCTCCACAGATACGCAGTATTTT. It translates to CASSLDGRASTDTQYF.